The T cell receptor (beta chain) under discussion was sequenced for a study of blood T cell repertoires in COVID-19. Study-wide background: Samples taken during acute and convalescent COVID-19 were collected in the United States, Italy and Spain. PBMCs, B-cell-depleted T cells, or T cells provided the cDNA or gDNA that made up the material.

Original data processing: Reference gene primer amplification in the assay estimated nucleated cell counts. Sequenced by immunoSEQ multiplex PCR; TCRdb stores in-frame clones only, minus some. The V and J calls and clone size were taken over from that table, and D and trimming were inferred from the DNA. The repertoire holds around 340,000 clones, with 80% to 90% as singletons. CDR3 length: 15 amino acids. Looked up from germline, CDR1 is SGHNT and CDR2 is YYREEE (reference sequence). The ends lost 1 base at V and 1 base at J; junction bases unmatched: 2. While infection was still active, Seattle patients were enrolled and then followed longitudinally.

V and J are TRBV5-4 and TRBJ2-3; 8 bases map to TRBD2. The TCR originated in an older woman with COVID-19, enrolled during active disease. The sequenced material came from peripheral blood. The DNA of the CDR3 is TGTGCCAGCAGCTTGCTCGGGGGGGGCACAGATACGCAGTATTTT. This translates into CASSLLGGGTDTQYF.